This TCR beta chain was identified in a study of identical twins. Whole-study findings and limits: A cross-sectional statistical analysis, not follow-up of the same donors, supported the conclusions.

Notes on this clonotype: Its antigen is unidentified.

Germline lookup yields CDR1 SQVTM and CDR2 ANQGSEA. The CDR3 length is 12 residues. V was cut by 6 bases and J by 1 base, with 9 bases left in between. TCRdb re-derived calls from the 5' RACE reads in MiXCR, one entry per CDR3 protein. The data contain under 350,000 distinct CDR3 sequences, over 8.5% of them singletons. Healthy Caucasian donors formed the entire cohort. These data were likewise used in another study, on yellow fever vaccine responses in identical twins.

Sequences were obtained from CD8+ T cells sorted from blood. This chain joins TRBV29-1 and TRBJ2-5, with D hard to call. This receptor was identified in a woman aged 18-29 years in good health. The CDR3 loop reads CSVRAAQETQYF. The DNA for the CDR3 is TGCAGCGTACGGGCCGCCCAAGAGACCCAGTACTTC.